Described below is a single T cell receptor (beta chain) sequence and its context. V lost 4 bases and J lost 5; bases outside the gene matches: 9. CDR1 and CDR2 (germline): LGHDT, YNNKEL (reference sequence). There are 15 residues in the CDR3. Authors' analysis steps: Nucleated cell number was recorded as an estimate derived from reference gene primer amplification. The protocol was immunoSEQ multiplex PCR, while the TCRdb copy is restricted to in-frame clones and leaves out a portion. D and trimming come from the DNA, and the V and J calls and clone size come from that table. The data hold 200,000 to 250,000 clones, with roughly 86% observed a single time. The data derive from a study of blood T cell repertoires in COVID-19.

The sequence was obtained from a woman aged 25 to 39 who had recovered from COVID-19. The sample was peripheral blood. The genes are TRBV3-1 (or the pseudogene TRBV3-2) and TRBJ2-5; 8 positions agree with TRBD2. The DNA of the CDR3 is TGTGCCAGCAGCCCGCGGGGGGCCCTGCGGGAGACCCAGTACTTC. Translation gives CASSPRGALRETQYF.